This T cell receptor beta chain appears in the sequencing data of a study of blood T cell repertoires in COVID-19. Turning to the study itself: Samples came from the United States, Italy and Spain, spanning acute and convalescent COVID-19. In each case, the material was cDNA or gDNA derived from T cells, B-cell-depleted T cells, or PBMCs.

The length of the CDR3 is 16 residues. Germline lookup yields CDR1 SGHRS and CDR2 YFSETQ. V was shortened by 0 bases and J by 1 base, with 13 bases between the two germline ends. The authors' processing: The assay estimated nucleated cells by amplifying reference gene primers. Assay: immunoSEQ multiplex PCR; the TCRdb copy retains only in-frame clones and omits some. The V and J calls and clone size are taken from that table; D and trimming were inferred from the DNA. The sample holds some 190,000 clones, approximately 84% seen once. The chain recombines TRBV5-1 with TRBJ1-1; D remains unclear. The sample taken for sequencing was peripheral blood. This clonotype was sampled from an older woman with active or convalescent COVID-19. The CDR3 nucleotides are TGCGCCAGCAGCTTGGGAGCGGTGCGCGGGAACACTGAAGCTTTCTTT. This gives the protein CASSLGAVRGNTEAFF.